One T cell receptor beta chain is described in this entry. This record belongs to a study of T cells of healthy individuals. The CDR3 spans 11 residues. The germline gives CDR1 DFQATT, CDR2 SNEGSKA (reference sequence). V was shortened by 4 bases and J by 6 bases, with 10 bases between the two germline ends. TCRdb called the 5' RACE reads again in MiXCR, with one record for every CDR3 protein. The sample holds around 100,000 distinct CDR3 sequences, approximately 18% seen once. This clonotype originated in a human donor in good health. This sequence joins TRBV20-1 and TRBJ2-7; perhaps TRBD2 as D (5 bases). CDR3 nucleotide sequence: TGCAGTGCTATTTATGGGAGCGAGCAGTACTTC. Translating gives CSAIYGSEQYF.